These 17 T cell receptor beta chains were sequenced from one sample in a study of blood T cells in healthy people across ages. A second 7 to 11 cycle PCR used barcoded and J-beta primers. Using its own MiXCR run on the 5' RACE reads, TCRdb lists one record per CDR3 protein. The top ten hold roughly 8.2% of the sample, which has about 1,500,000 distinct CDR3 sequences, around 42% seen once. Sequencing was done on a sample of blood. All receptors come from a woman aged 18-29 years in good health.

In its sample, this clonotype was seen a few times. No DNA is shown, since the ends of the CDR3 on it are uncertain; the CDR3 is the one TCRdb lists. The chain couples TRBV20-1 to TRBJ2-1. Inclusive of both ends, the CDR3 amounts to 11 amino acids. Germline V gene data show CDR1 as DFQATT and CDR2 as SNEGSKA (reference sequence). The CDR3 loop is CSVADGASKFF.

This clonotype has ten or more counts. This chain connects TRBV4-1 to TRBJ2-7, with TRBD2 matching over 9 bases. The CDR3 loop spans 15 amino acids. The J segment lost 6 bases and the V segment lost 0 bases, leaving 6 bases of the junction unmatched. CDR1 is MGHRA, CDR2 YSYEKL, per germline. The CDR3 loop is CASSQDLLAGREQYF. CDR3 nucleotide sequence: TGCGCCAGCAGCCAAGATTTGCTAGCGGGGCGCGAGCAGTACTTC.

V usage is TRBV7-9 and J usage is TRBJ2-7, with a weak D call TRBD1 (6 bases). Germline V CDR1 and CDR2: SEHNR, FQNEAQ (reference sequence). This CDR3 contains 16 residues. The germline V and J ends were trimmed by 3 bases and 1 base, with 16 bases remaining between them. CDR3 sequence (DNA): TGTGCCAGCAGCTTCGGACCGACGGACAGTTCCTACGAGCAGTACTTC. Translated, it gives CASSFGPTDSSYEQYF.

This clonotype was detected only a few times. The CDR3 coding sequence is TGTGCCAGCAGTTGGGACTCCCTGGGTGAGCAGTTCTTC. Translated, it gives CASSWDSLGEQFF. The V call is TRBV12-3 or TRBV12-4, the J call TRBJ2-1; D is perhaps TRBD2 (6 bases). Between the trimmed V and J ends, which lost 4 bases and 9 bases, there was a span of 13 bases. This CDR3 has 13 amino acids.

The chain has TRBV3-1 and TRBJ2-7, with D perhaps TRBD1 (5 bases). This CDR3 has 13 residues. V shed 5 bases and J shed 5 bases, with 13 bases lying between them. Per the germline V gene, CDR1 is LGHDT and CDR2 is YNNKEL (reference sequence). In DNA, the CDR3 is TGTGCCAGCAGCGCGACAGTCCCCCACGAGCAGTACTTC. Translating gives CASSATVPHEQYF.

A note on this clonotype: The junction does not match germline at one end; this may be a read error. The V gene is TRBV5-1, the J gene TRBJ2-3; 8 positions match TRBD2. Germline V gene lookup returns CDR1 SGHRS and CDR2 YFSETQ. This CDR3 spans 14 amino acids. This chain's CDR3 is CAGSQGAGADTQYF. As DNA, the CDR3 is TGCGCCGGCAGCCAGGGAGCGGGAGCAGATACGCAGTATTTT.

This chain links TRBV20-1 with TRBJ1-2, with D tentatively TRBD1 (6 bases). The CDR3 spans 15 residues. The germline CDR1 and CDR2 sequences are DFQATT and SNEGSKA (reference sequence). Trimming cost V 6 bases and J 7 bases, with 24 bases left between them. The CDR3 nucleotides are TGCAGTGCCCCTCCTGTGGGGACACAGGCGGCTGGCTACACCTTC. Translating gives CSAPPVGTQAAGYTF.

The chain links TRBV12-1 to TRBJ1-2. TRBV12-1 is described as a pseudogene. The CDR3 spans 14 residues. Written as DNA, the CDR3 is TGTGCCAGTAGGACGTCGCGGGCCTTCTATGGCTACACCTTC. Its protein is CASRTSRAFYGYTF.

The chain has TRBV10-3 and TRBJ1-2, with unresolved D. V dropped 0 bases and J dropped 8 bases, with 4 bases sitting between them. Germline CDR1 ENHRY, CDR2 SYGVKD. CDR3 length: 11 residues. CDR3 coding DNA: TGTGCCATCAGTGAGTCCCAGGGCTACACCTTC. This translates into CAISESQGYTF.

This clonotype was seen more than once but under ten times. The chain uses TRBV7-9 and TRBJ1-2, with TRBD1 identical over 10 bases. The CDR3 sequence is 18 residues long. J lost 1 base, V lost 5 bases, and 13 bases had no gene match. The germline gives CDR1 SEHNR, CDR2 FQNEAQ (reference sequence). The CDR3, as DNA: TGTGCCAGCAGCCCAGGGACAGGGGACCGTGGTGGTAACTATGGCTACACCTTC. Protein sequence: CASSPGTGDRGGNYGYTF.

This clonotype was seen a few times. CDR3 DNA sequence: TGCAGTGCTAGAGATGGGGTGGCCAGACAGGGGCCTGCCTACGAGCAGTACTTC. Its protein product is CSARDGVARQGPAYEQYF. V usage is TRBV20-1 and J usage is TRBJ2-7; 8 bases line up with TRBD1. CDR1 is DFQATT and CDR2 is SNEGSKA in the germline V gene (reference sequence). With 0 bases clipped from V and 2 bases from J, the junction kept 15 bases outside the gene matches. CDR3 length: 18 amino acids.

V is TRBV5-1 and J is TRBJ2-7, with D perhaps matching TRBD2 (6 bases). Germline V gene lookup returns CDR1 SGHRS and CDR2 YFSETQ. The CDR3 loop spans 14 amino acids. Trimming shortened V by 0 bases and J by 1 base, and 8 bases separated the two germline ends. DNA of the CDR3: TGCGCCAGCAGCTTGGGACTAGATTCCTACGAGCAGTACTTC. It specifies CASSLGLDSYEQYF.

About this clonotype itself: The missing conserved phenylalanine or tryptophan at the end of this CDR3 makes a read error likely. The chain couples TRBV30 to TRBJ2-5, with TRBD1 identical over 7 bases. Trimming cost V 7 bases and J 4 bases; bases outside gene matches: 6. The germline CDR1 and CDR2 sequences are GTSNPN and SVGIG (reference sequence). This CDR3 spans 12 amino acids. CDR3 sequence: CAFTGTVETQYS. CDR3 nucleotide sequence: TGTGCCTTCACCGGGACAGTAGAGACCCAGTACTCC.

This chain connects TRBV29-1 to TRBJ1-3, with D perhaps TRBD1 (5 bases). The germline CDR1 and CDR2 sequences are SQVTM and ANQGSEA. The CDR3 runs 13 residues. Trimming cost V 4 bases and J 8 bases, with 15 bases left between them. CDR3 residues: CSVGPGGSDTIYF. The CDR3 DNA sequence: TGCAGCGTTGGACCCGGGGGATCCGACACCATATATTTT.

This chain links TRBV27 with TRBJ2-7; 10 bases line up with TRBD2. Germline CDR1 is MNHEY and CDR2 is SMNVEV (reference sequence). Germline trimming cut 3 bases from V and 7 bases from J; bases unmatched to any gene: 6. The CDR3 extends over 14 amino acids. The DNA of the CDR3 is TGTGCCAGCAGTTTTAGTGAACTAGCGGGGGAGCAGTACTTC. It yields the protein CASSFSELAGEQYF.

The chain is built from TRBV9 and TRBJ2-5; D might be TRBD2 (5 bases). Trimming left V 0 bases short and J 11 bases short, with 23 bases between. CDR1 and CDR2 (germline): SGDLS, YYNGEE. This CDR3 has 16 residues. CDR3 sequence reads: CASSVEQSGRNNEQYF. The CDR3 bases are TGTGCCAGCAGCGTAGAGCAGAGCGGACGTAACAATGAGCAGTACTTC.

CDR3 sequence reads: CANPYYPSGGTKRTQYF. The CDR3 nucleotides are TGTGCCAACCCTTATTACCCTAGCGGGGGGACCAAGAGAACCCAGTACTTC. This sequence joins TRBV12-3 or TRBV12-4 and TRBJ2-5; 11 positions agree with TRBD2. Unmatched junction bases numbered 21, after V lost 10 bases and J lost 8 bases. The CDR3 extends over 17 amino acids.